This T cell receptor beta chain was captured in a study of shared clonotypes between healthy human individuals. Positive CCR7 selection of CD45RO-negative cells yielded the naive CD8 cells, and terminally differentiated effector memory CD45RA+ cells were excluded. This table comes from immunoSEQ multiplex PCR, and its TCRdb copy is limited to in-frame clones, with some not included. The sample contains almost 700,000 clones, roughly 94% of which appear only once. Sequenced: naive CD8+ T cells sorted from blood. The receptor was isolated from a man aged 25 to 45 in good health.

The CDR3 sequence: CASSLPSRLEQYF. The CDR3, as DNA: TGTGCCAGCAGTTTACCTTCCAGGCTCGAGCAGTACTTC. The chain links TRBV28 to TRBJ2-7, with D unresolved. This CDR3 has 13 amino acids. Germline V CDR1 and CDR2: MDHEN, SYDVKM. V was cut by 2 bases and J by 6 bases, with 11 bases left in between.